This entry lists 18 T cell receptor beta chains sequenced from one sample in a study of blood T cell repertoires in COVID-19. Only in-frame clones appear in the TCRdb table, and some are missing; sequencing was by immunoSEQ multiplex PCR. The table lists about 130,000 clones, about 72% of them singletons. The sample consisted of peripheral blood. These receptors were collected from a woman aged 65 to 85 with acute or convalescent COVID-19.

As regards this clone: A read error may be the cause here, since a much bigger clone is one base away. Other DNA sequences from this sample encode an identical CDR3 as well. V usage is TRBV18 and J usage is TRBJ1-5, with 7 bases identical to TRBD1. This CDR3 has 14 amino acids. CDR1 is KGHSH, CDR2 LQKENI, per germline. The junction had 0 bases not matched to a gene; V was cut back by 2 bases and J by 2 bases. CDR3 DNA sequence: TGTGCCAGCTCACCAACAGGGGGCAATCAGCCCCAGCATTTT. This translates into CASSPTGGNQPQHF.

The chain links TRBV6-5 to TRBJ2-1; the D gene is possibly TRBD1 (5 bases). CDR3 size: 15 residues. Per the germline V gene, CDR1 is MNHEY and CDR2 is SVGAGI. V lost 1 base to trimming and J lost 1 base, with 8 bases between them. Here the CDR3 DNA reads TGTGCCAGCAGTTACTGGGGCTCGTCCTACAATGAGCAGTTCTTC. Translated: CASSYWGSSYNEQFF.

This clone was detected a few times. The chain has TRBV7-2 and TRBJ1-2; TRBD1 agrees at 10 bases. The CDR3 contains 15 residues. V was clipped by 5 bases and J by 4 bases; unmatched bases: 7. From germline, CDR1 is SGHTA and CDR2 FQGNSA. The CDR3 loop is CASSQMGQGLYGYTF. For the CDR3, the DNA is TGTGCCAGCAGCCAGATGGGACAGGGGCTCTATGGCTACACCTTC.

This chain uses TRBV25-1 with TRBJ1-4; the D is unclear. The V end was cut by 3 bases, the J end by 5 bases, with 10 bases between. The CDR3 totals 14 residues. Germline values: CDR1 MGHDK, CDR2 SYGVNS. CDR3 sequence (DNA): TGTGCCAGCAGTGAGGTATCACAGAATGAAAAACTGTTTTTT. It encodes CASSEVSQNEKLFF. The whole variable domain, remainder taken from reference TRBV25-1 and TRBJ1-4, is EADIYQTPRYLVIGTGKKITLECSQTMGHDKMYWYQQDPGMELHLIHYSYGVNSTEKGDLSSESTVSRIRTEHFPLTLESARPSHTSQYLCASSEVSQNEKLFFGSGTQLSVL.

V usage is TRBV5-4 and J usage is TRBJ2-7; D possibly corresponds to TRBD2 (6 bases). The CDR3 is made up of 13 amino acids. V lost 0 bases to trimming and J lost 6 bases, with 10 bases between them. Germline V lookup: CDR1 SGHNT, CDR2 YYREEE (reference sequence). CDR3 DNA sequence: TGTGCCAGCAGCTTGGCGGGGGTAGTCGAGCAGTACTTC. The encoded protein is CASSLAGVVEQYF.

There are a few counts of this clone. The rearrangement joins TRBV27 to TRBJ2-3; the match to TRBD2 covers 11 bases. The CDR3 sequence is 15 residues long. V was pared by 7 bases and J by 5 bases, with 8 bases of the junction left unmatched. Germline V gene data show CDR1 as MNHEY and CDR2 as SMNVEV (reference sequence). CDR3 DNA sequence: TGTGCCAGCAAGTTAGCGGGAGGGCCAGGAGATACGCAGTATTTT. Translating it yields CASKLAGGPGDTQYF.

This sequence joins TRBV27 and TRBJ2-3; 15 bases align to TRBD2. The CDR3 consists of 15 residues. The V and J ends lost 7 bases and 7 bases, in that order; junction bases with no gene match: 6. The germline V gene has CDR1 MNHEY and CDR2 SMNVEV (reference sequence). CDR3 DNA: TGTGCCAGCATTGGACTAGCGGGAGGGCGGTATACGCAGTATTTT. As protein: CASIGLAGGRYTQYF.

This rearrangement joins TRBV19 to TRBJ1-2, with TRBD1 matching over 8 bases. The germline V gene encodes CDR1 LNHDA and CDR2 SQIVND (reference sequence). Trimming at V came to 11 bases and at J to 5 bases, leaving 13 bases not matched to a gene. The CDR3 contains 14 residues. CDR3 bases: TGTGCCTCAAAAGACAGGGGAGATCGGTATGGCTACACCTTC. It translates to CASKDRGDRYGYTF.

DNA for the CDR3: TGTGCCAGCAGCCTAGTAATAACGGCGGGGGAGCAGTACTTC. It specifies CASSLVITAGEQYF. The chain recombines TRBV28 with TRBJ2-7, with D perhaps matching TRBD2 (6 bases). Germline values: CDR1 MDHEN, CDR2 SYDVKM. The CDR3 sequence is 14 residues long. Between the trimmed V and J ends, which lost 6 bases and 7 bases, there was a span of 19 bases.

Only one count was recorded for this clone. The V call is TRBV15, the J call TRBJ2-5; D perhaps matches TRBD2 (7 bases). V was pared by 3 bases and J by 5 bases, with 16 bases between. CDR1 LNHNV and CDR2 YYDKDF come from the germline V gene (reference sequence). This CDR3 spans 15 amino acids. Written as DNA, the CDR3 is TGTGCCACCAGCAGGAGGGACGGGGGGCAGGAGACCCAGTACTTC. Translation: CATSRRDGGQETQYF.

This chain joins TRBV5-1 and TRBJ1-1; D gene unclear. Germline V gene data show CDR1 as SGHRS and CDR2 as YFSETQ. This CDR3 comprises 15 residues. Trimming removed 2 bases at V and 1 base at J, with 12 bases between. The CDR3 DNA reads as TGCGCCAGCAGCTTAAAAGACTCAAGGAACACTGAAGCTTTCTTT. The encoded protein is CASSLKDSRNTEAFF.

This chain links TRBV27 with TRBJ2-3; tentatively, D is TRBD2 (7 bases). CDR1 MNHEY and CDR2 SMNVEV come from the germline V gene (reference sequence). The CDR3 runs to 15 residues. V was clipped by 3 bases and J by 4 bases, with 14 bases between them. Here the CDR3 DNA reads TGTGCCAGCAGTTTGAGACGGGGGGCTGCAGATACGCAGTATTTT. Protein product: CASSLRRGAADTQYF.

The chain joins TRBV24-1 to TRBJ1-1, with TRBD1 matching over 8 bases. The CDR3 is 15 amino acids. The germline V gene encodes CDR1 KGHDR and CDR2 SFDVKD. Trimming removed 4 bases from V and 0 bases from J; junction bases left unmatched: 3. The CDR3: CATSESGGVNTEAFF. The DNA for the CDR3 is TGTGCCACCAGTGAGTCAGGGGGCGTGAACACTGAAGCTTTCTTT.

J is TRBJ1-4 and V is TRBV28, with D possibly matching TRBD1 (5 bases). The CDR3 covers 16 residues. The V gene's germline CDR1 is MDHEN and CDR2 SYDVKM. V lost 7 bases and J 0 bases, leaving 15 bases between the germline ends. The CDR3 DNA sequence: TGTGCCAGCACCTACGGGGGTTTGGCAACTAATGAAAAACTGTTTTTT. Its protein is CASTYGGLATNEKLFF.

The chain carries TRBV27 and TRBJ2-1; 9 nucleotides line up with TRBD2. The trim removed 3 bases at V and 3 bases at J, leaving 3 bases unmatched. The CDR3 length is 15 residues. Germline V gene sequence: CDR1 MNHEY, CDR2 SMNVEV (reference sequence). CDR3 amino acids: CASSFLAGSYNEQFF. CDR3 sequence (DNA): TGTGCCAGCAGTTTTCTAGCGGGGAGCTACAATGAGCAGTTCTTC.

The gene calls are TRBV30 and TRBJ1-4; D call uncertain. This CDR3 has 11 amino acids. With 3 bases removed from V and 5 bases from J, the gap between germline ends came to 4 bases. Germline CDR1 reads GTSNPN; CDR2 reads SVGIG (reference sequence). The chain's CDR3 is CAWRANEKLFF. The CDR3 DNA reads TGTGCCTGGAGGGCCAATGAAAAACTGTTTTTT. Using reference TRBV30 and TRBJ1-4 for the parts outside the CDR3, the full variable domain is SQTIHQWPATLVQPVGSPLSLECTVEGTSNPNLYWYRQAAGRGLQLLFYSVGIGQISSEVPQNLSASRPQDRQFILSSKKLLLSDSGFYLCAWRANEKLFFGSGTQLSVL.

This clone is a singleton in its sample. The chain recombines TRBV6-5 with TRBJ1-1; TRBD1 aligns across 7 bases. Germline V lookup: CDR1 MNHEY, CDR2 SVGAGI. There are 15 residues in the CDR3. After removal of 6 bases from V and 1 base from J, the junction contained 8 bases not matched to a gene. CDR3 amino acids: CASRNRGAANTEAFF. For the CDR3, the DNA is TGTGCCAGCAGAAACAGGGGCGCCGCGAACACTGAAGCTTTCTTT.

This sequence joins TRBV4-1 and TRBJ2-7, with D perhaps matching TRBD2 (5 bases). V shed 4 bases and J shed 0 bases, with 13 bases lying between them. CDR1 and CDR2 from the germline V gene are MGHRA and YSYEKL. This CDR3 region has 15 residues. This chain's CDR3 is CASSRSGGSSYEQYF. The CDR3, as DNA: TGCGCCAGCAGCCGGTCAGGAGGAAGCTCCTACGAGCAGTACTTC.